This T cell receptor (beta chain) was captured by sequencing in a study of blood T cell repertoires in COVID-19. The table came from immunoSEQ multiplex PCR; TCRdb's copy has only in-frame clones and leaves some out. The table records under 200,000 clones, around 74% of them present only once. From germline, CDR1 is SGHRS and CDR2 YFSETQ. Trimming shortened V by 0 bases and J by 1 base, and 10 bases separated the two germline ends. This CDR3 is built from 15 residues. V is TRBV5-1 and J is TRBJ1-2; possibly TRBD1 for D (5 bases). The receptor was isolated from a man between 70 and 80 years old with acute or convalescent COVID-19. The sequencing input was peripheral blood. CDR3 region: CASSLVDQGNYGYTF. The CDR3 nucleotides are TGCGCCAGCAGCTTGGTAGACCAGGGTAACTATGGCTACACCTTC.